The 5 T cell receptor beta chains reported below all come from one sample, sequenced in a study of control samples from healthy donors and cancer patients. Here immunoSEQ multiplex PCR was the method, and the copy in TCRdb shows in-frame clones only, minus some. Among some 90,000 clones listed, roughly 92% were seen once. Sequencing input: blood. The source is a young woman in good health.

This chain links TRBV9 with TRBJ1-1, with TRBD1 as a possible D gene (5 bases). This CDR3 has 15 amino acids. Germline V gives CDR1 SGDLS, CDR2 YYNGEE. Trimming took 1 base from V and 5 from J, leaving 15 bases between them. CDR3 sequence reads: CASSVRPGAGTEAFF. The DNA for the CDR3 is TGTGCCAGCAGCGTACGCCCCGGGGCGGGAACTGAAGCTTTCTTT.

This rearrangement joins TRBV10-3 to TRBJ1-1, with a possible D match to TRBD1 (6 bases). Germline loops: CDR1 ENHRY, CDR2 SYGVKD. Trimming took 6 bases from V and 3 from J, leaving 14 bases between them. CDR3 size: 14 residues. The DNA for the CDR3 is TGTGCCATCAGACGACAGGTGCCCTACACTGAAGCTTTCTTT. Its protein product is CAIRRQVPYTEAFF.

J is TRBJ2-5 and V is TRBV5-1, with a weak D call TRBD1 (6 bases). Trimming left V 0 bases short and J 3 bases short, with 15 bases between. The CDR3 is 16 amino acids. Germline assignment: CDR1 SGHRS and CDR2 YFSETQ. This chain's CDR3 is CASSLARGQPKETQYF. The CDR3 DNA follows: TGCGCCAGCAGCTTGGCCAGGGGCCAACCTAAAGAGACCCAGTACTTC.

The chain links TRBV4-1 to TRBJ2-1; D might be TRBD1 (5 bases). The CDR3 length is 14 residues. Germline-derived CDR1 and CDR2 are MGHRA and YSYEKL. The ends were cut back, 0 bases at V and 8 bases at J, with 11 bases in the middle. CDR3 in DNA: TGCGCCAGCAGCCAAGACCAGGGTAGGTATGAGCAGTTCTTC. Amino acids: CASSQDQGRYEQFF.

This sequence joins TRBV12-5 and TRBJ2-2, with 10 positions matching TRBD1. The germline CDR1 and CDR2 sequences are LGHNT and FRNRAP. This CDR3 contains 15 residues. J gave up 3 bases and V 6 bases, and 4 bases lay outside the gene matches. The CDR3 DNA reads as TGTGCTAGTGGCACAGGGACAGGGGACACCGGGGAGCTGTTTTTT. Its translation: CASGTGTGDTGELFF.